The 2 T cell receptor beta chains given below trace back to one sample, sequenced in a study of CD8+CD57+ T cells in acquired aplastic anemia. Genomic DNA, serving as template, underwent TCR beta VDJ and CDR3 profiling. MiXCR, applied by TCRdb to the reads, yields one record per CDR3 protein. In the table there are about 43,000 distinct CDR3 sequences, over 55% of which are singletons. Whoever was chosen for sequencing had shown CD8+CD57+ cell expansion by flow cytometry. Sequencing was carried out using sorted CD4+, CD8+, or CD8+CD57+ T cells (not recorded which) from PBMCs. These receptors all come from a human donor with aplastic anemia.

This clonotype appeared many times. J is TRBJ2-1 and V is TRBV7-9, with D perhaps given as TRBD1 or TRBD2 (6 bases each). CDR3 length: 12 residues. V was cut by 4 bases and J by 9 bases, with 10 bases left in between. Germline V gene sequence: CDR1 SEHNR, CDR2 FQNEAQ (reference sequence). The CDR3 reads CASSSGASEQFF. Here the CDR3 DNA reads TGTGCCAGCAGCTCGGGGGCGTCTGAGCAGTTCTTC.

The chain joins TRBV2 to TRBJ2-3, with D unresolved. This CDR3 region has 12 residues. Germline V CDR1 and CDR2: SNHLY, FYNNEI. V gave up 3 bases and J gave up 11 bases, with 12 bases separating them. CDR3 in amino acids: CASSDSYNEQYF. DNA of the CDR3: TGTGCCAGCAGTGACTCCTACAATGAGCAGTATTTT.